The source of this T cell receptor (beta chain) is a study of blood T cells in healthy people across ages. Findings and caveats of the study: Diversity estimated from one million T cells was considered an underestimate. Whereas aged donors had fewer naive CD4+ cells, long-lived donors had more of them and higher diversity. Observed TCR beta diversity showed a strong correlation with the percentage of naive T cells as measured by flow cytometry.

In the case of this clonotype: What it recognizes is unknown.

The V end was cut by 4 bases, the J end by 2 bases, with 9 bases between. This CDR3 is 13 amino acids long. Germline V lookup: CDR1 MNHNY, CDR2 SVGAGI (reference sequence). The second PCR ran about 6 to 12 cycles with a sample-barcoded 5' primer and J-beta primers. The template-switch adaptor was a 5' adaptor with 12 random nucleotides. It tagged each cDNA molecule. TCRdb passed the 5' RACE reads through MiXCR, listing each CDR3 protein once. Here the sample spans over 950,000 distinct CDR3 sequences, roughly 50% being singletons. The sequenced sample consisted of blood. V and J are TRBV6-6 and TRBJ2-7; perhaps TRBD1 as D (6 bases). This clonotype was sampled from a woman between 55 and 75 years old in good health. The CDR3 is CASSWTAAYEQYF. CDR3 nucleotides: TGTGCCAGCAGTTGGACAGCAGCCTACGAGCAGTACTTC.